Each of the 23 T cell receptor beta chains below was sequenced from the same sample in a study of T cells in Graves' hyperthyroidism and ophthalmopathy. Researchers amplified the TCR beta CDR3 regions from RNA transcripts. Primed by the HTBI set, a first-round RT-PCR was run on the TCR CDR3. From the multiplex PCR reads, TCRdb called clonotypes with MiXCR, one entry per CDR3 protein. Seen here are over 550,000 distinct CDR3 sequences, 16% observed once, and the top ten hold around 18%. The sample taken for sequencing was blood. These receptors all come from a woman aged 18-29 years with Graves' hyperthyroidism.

In DNA form, the CDR3 reads TGTGCCAGCAGTATCGGGACAGGGGTGTCGCCCCAGCATTTT. This codes for CASSIGTGVSPQHF. The gene calls are TRBV12-3 or TRBV12-4 and TRBJ1-5, with 10 bases fitting TRBD1. The V segment lost 5 bases and the J segment 9 bases; nucleotides outside the gene matches: 7. The length of the CDR3 is 14 residues.

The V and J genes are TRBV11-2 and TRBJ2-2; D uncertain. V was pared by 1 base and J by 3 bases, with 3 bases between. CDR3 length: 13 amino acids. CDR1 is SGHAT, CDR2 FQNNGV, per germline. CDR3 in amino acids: CASSLAYTGELFF. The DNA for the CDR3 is TGTGCCAGCAGCTTAGCTTACACCGGGGAGCTGTTTTTT.

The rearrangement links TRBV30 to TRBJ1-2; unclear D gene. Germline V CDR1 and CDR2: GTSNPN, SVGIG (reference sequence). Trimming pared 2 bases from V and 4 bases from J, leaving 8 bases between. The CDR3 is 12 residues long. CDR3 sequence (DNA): TGTGCCTGGAGTAGTGGTGGCTATGGCTACACCTTC. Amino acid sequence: CAWSSGGYGYTF.

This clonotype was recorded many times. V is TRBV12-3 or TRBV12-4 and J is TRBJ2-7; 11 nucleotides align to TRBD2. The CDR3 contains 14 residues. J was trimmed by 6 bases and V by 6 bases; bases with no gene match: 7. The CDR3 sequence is CASSQLAGGVEQYF. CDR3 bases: TGTGCCAGCAGCCAGCTAGCGGGAGGAGTCGAGCAGTACTTC.

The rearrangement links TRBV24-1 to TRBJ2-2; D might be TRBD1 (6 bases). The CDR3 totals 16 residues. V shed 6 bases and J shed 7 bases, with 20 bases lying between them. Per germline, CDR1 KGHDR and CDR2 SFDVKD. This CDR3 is CATSSSGQGFGGELFF. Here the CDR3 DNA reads TGTGCCACCAGTTCCTCGGGGCAGGGGTTCGGCGGGGAGCTGTTTTTT.

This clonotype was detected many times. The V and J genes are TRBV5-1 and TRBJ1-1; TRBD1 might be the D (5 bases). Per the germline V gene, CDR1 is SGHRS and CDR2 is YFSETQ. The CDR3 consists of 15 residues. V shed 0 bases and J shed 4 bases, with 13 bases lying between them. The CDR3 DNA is TGCGCCAGCAGCTTGGTTGGGGGTGAGGGCACTGAAGCTTTCTTT. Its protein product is CASSLVGGEGTEAFF.

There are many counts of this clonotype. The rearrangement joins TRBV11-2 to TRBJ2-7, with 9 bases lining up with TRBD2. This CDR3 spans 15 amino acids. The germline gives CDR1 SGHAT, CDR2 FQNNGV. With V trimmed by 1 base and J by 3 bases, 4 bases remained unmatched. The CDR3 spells CASSLALAGSYEQYF. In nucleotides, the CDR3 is TGTGCCAGCAGCTTAGCGCTAGCGGGAAGCTACGAGCAGTACTTC.

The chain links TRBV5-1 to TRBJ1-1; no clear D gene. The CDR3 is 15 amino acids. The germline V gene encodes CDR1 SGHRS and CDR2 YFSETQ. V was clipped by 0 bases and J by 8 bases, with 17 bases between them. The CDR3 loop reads CASSLVPGQITEAFF. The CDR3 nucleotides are TGCGCCAGCAGCTTGGTTCCAGGTCAGATTACGGAAGCTTTCTTT.

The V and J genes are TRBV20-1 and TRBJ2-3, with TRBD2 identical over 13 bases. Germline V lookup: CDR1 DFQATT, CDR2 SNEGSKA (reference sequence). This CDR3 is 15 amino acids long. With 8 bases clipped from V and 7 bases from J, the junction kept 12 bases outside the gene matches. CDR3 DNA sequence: TGCAGTTACCCCCGGACTAGCGGGAGAATGTATACGCAGTATTTT. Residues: CSYPRTSGRMYTQYF.

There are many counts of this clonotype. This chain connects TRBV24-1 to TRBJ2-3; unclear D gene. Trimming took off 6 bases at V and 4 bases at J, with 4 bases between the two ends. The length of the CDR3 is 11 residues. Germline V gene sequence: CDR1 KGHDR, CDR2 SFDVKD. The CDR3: CATSRADTQYF. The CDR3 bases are TGTGCCACCAGTAGAGCAGATACGCAGTATTTT.

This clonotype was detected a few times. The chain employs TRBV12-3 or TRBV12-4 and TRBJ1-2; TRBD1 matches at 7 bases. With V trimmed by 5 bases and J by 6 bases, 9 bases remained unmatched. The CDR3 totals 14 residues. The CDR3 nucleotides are TGTGCCAGCAGTCAGGCGGGACAGAACCATGGCTACACCTTC. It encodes CASSQAGQNHGYTF.

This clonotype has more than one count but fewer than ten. DNA of the CDR3: TGCAGCGTCCAGGACAGGTCGGGGGATGAGCAGTTCTTC. Residues: CSVQDRSGDEQFF. The rearrangement joins TRBV29-1 to TRBJ2-1; maybe TRBD1 (7 bases). This CDR3 contains 13 residues. From germline, CDR1 is SQVTM and CDR2 ANQGSEA. The V and J ends lost 6 bases and 8 bases respectively, with 17 bases between them.

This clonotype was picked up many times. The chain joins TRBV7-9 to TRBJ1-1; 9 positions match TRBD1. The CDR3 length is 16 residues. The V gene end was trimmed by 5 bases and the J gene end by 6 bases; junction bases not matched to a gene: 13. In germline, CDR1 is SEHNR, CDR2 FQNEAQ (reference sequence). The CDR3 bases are TGTGCCAGCAGCCCAGGACAGGGGACCTATAGCGCTGAAGCTTTCTTT. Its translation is CASSPGQGTYSAEAFF.

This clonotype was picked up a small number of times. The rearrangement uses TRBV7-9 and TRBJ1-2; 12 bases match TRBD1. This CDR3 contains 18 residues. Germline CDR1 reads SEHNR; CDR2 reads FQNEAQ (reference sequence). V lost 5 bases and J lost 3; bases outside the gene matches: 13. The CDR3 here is CASSARDRGRLIDYGYTF. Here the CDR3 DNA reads TGTGCCAGCAGCGCCAGGGACAGGGGGCGCTTGATTGACTATGGCTACACCTTC. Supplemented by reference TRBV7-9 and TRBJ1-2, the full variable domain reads DTGVSQNPRHKITKRGQNVTFRCDPISEHNRLYWYRQTLGQGPEFLTYFQNEAQLEKSRLLSDRFSAERPKGSFSTLEIQRTEQGDSAMYLCASSARDRGRLIDYGYTFGSGTRLTVV.

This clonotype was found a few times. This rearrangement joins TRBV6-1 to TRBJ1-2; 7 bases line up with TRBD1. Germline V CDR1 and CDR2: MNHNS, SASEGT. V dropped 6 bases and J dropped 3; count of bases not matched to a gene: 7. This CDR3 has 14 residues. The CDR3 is CASSRNRGDYGYTF. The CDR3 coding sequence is TGTGCCAGCAGCCGCAACAGGGGCGACTATGGCTACACCTTC.

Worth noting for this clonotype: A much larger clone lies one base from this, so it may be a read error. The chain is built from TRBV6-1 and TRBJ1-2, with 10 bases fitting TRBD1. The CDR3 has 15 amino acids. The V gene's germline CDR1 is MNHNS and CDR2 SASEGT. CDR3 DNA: TGTGCCAGCACCCTAAGGGGACAGGGGCGCTATGACTACACCTTC. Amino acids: CASTLRGQGRYDYTF.

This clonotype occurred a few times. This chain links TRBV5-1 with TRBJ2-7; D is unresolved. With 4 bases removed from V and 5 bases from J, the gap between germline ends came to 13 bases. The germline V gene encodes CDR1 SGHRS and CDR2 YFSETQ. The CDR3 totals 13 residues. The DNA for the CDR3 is TGCGCCAGCAGCCCACCCCGTGTTGACGAGCAGTACTTC. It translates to CASSPPRVDEQYF. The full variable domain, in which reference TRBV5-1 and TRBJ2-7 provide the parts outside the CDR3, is KAGVTQTPRYLIKTRGQQVTLSCSPISGHRSVSWYQQTPGQGLQFLFEYFSETQRNKGNFPGRFSGRQFSNSRSEMNVSTLELGDSALYLCASSPPRVDEQYFGPGTRLTVT.

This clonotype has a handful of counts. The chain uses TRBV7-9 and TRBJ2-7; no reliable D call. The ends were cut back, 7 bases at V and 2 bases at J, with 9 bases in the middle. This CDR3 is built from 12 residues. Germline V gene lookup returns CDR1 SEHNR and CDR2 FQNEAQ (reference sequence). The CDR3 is CASISDPYEQYF. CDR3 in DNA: TGTGCCAGCATCTCAGACCCCTACGAGCAGTACTTC.

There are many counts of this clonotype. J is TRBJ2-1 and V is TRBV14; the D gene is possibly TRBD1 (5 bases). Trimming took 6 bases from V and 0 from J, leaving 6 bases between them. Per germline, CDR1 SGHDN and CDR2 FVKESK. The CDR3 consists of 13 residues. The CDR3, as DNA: TGTGCCAGCAGACAGGACTCCTACAATGAGCAGTTCTTC. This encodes CASRQDSYNEQFF. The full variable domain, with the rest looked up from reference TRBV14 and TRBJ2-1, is EAGVTQFPSHSVIEKGQTVTLRCDPISGHDNLYWYRRVMGKEIKFLLHFVKESKQDESGMPNNRFLAERTGGTYSTLKVQPAELEDSGVYFCASRQDSYNEQFFGPGTRLTVL.

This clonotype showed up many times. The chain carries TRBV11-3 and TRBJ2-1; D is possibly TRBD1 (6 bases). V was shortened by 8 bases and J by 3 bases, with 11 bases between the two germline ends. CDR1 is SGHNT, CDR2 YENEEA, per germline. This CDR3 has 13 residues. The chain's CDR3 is CASEQGNYNEQFF. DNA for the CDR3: TGTGCCAGCGAGCAGGGGAACTACAATGAGCAGTTCTTC.

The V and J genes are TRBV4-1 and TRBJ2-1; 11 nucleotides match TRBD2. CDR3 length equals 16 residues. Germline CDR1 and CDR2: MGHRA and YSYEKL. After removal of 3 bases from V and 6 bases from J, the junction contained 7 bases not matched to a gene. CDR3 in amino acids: CASSQLSGGGINEQFF. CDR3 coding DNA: TGCGCCAGCAGCCAGCTTAGCGGGGGGGGAATCAATGAGCAGTTCTTC.

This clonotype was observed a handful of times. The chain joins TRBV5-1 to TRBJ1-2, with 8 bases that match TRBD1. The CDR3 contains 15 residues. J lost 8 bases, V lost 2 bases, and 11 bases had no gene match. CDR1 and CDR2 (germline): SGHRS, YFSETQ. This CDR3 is CASSFQGALDGGYTF. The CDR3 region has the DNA TGCGCCAGCAGCTTCCAGGGGGCGTTAGACGGCGGCTACACCTTC. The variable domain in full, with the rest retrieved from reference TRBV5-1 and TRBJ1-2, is KAGVTQTPRYLIKTRGQQVTLSCSPISGHRSVSWYQQTPGQGLQFLFEYFSETQRNKGNFPGRFSGRQFSNSRSEMNVSTLELGDSALYLCASSFQGALDGGYTFGSGTRLTVV.

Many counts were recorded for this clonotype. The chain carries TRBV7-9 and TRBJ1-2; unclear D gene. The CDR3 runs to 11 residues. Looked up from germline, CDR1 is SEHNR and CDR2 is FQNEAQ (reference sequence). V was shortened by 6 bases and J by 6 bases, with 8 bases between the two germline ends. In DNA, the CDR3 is TGTGCCAGCAGTTTATTGAATGGCTACACCTTC. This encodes CASSLLNGYTF.